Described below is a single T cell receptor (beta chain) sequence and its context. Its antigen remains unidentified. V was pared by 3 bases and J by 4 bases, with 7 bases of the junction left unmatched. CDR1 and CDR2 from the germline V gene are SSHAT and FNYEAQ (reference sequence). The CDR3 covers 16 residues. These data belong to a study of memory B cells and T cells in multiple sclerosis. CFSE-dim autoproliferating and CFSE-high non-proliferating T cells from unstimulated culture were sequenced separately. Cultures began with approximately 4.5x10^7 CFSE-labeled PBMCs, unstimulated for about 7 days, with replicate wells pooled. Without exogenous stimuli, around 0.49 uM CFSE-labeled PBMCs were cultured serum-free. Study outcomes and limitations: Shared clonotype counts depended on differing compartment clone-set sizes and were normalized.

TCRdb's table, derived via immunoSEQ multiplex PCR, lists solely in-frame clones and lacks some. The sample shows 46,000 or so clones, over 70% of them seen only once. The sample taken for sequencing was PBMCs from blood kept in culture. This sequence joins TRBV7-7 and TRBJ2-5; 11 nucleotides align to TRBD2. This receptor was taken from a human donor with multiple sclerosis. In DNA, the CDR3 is TGTGCCAGCAGCTTGTTAGCGGGGGGGCGTGGAGAGACCCAGTACTTC. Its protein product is CASSLLAGGRGETQYF.